A selection of T cell receptor beta chains follows, all from one sample in a study of blood T cell repertoires in COVID-19. Method: immunoSEQ multiplex PCR; TCRdb's copy keeps in-frame clones and lacks some. The sample yields roughly 160,000 clones, roughly 80% seen once. Sequenced: PBMCs or T cells enriched from blood (not recorded which). The origin of the receptors is a woman in her thirties or forties with acute COVID-19. Both conserved end residues are part of each CDR3. D genes are given only for firm matches. A row's size may be missing; if present it is once, few, many or a size class.

D gene	clone size	CDR3 length	V gene	J gene	CDR3 protein	CDR3 DNA
NA	NA	15	TRBV5-8	TRBJ1-1	CASSRRWQVNTEAFF	TGTGCCAGCAGCCGTAGGTGGCAGGTCAACACTGAAGCTTTCTTT
TRBD1	NA	14	TRBV19	TRBJ1-2	CASSSGTGVYGYTF	TGTGCCAGTAGTTCAGGGACAGGGGTCTATGGCTACACCTTC
TRBD2	NA	13	TRBV6-5	TRBJ2-5	CASRTSGRKTQYF	TGTGCCAGCAGAACTAGCGGGAGAAAGACCCAGTACTTC
TRBD2	NA	18	TRBV13	TRBJ2-2	CASSPETSGWLNTGELFF	TGTGCCAGCAGCCCTGAGACTAGCGGATGGCTGAACACCGGGGAGCTGTTTTTT
TRBD1	NA	16	TRBV27	TRBJ2-5	CASSLTGTGDLETQYF	TGTGCCAGCAGCCTAACCGGGACAGGGGATTTAGAGACCCAGTACTTC
NA	once	13	TRBV12-5	TRBJ2-1	CASGLVLTSEQFF	TGTGCTAGTGGTTTGGTACTCACGTCTGAGCAGTTCTTC
TRBD1	NA	14	TRBV10-3	TRBJ2-7	CAISGGQGLYEQYF	TGTGCCATCAGTGGGGGACAGGGCCTCTACGAGCAGTACTTC
TRBD1	NA	17	TRBV7-3	TRBJ2-1	CASSFGGGTGSYNEQFF	TGTGCCAGCAGCTTCGGAGGGGGGACAGGCTCCTACAATGAGCAGTTCTTC
NA	NA	14	TRBV28	TRBJ1-6	CASSLDQGSSPLHF	TGTGCCAGCAGTTTAGACCAGGGGAGTTCACCCCTCCACTTT
TRBD2	NA	15	TRBV5-4	TRBJ2-1	CASSATSGLYNEQFF	TGTGCCAGCAGCGCTACTAGCGGGCTGTACAATGAGCAGTTCTTC
NA	NA	17	TRBV5-1	TRBJ1-6	CASSSTMTQRRNSPLHF	TGCGCCAGCAGCTCTACCATGACACAACGTCGTAATTCACCCCTCCACTTT
NA	NA	15	TRBV18	TRBJ2-1	CASSPPSKSYNEQFF	TGTGCCAGCTCACCACCTAGCAAGTCCTACAATGAGCAGTTCTTC
TRBD1	NA	14	TRBV6-1	TRBJ1-2	CASSESRQGYGYTF	TGTGCCAGCAGTGAATCCCGACAGGGCTATGGCTACACCTTC
TRBD2	NA	16	TRBV7-2	TRBJ2-1	CASSLRGSSSYNEQFF	TGTGCCAGCAGCTTACGCGGGAGCAGCTCCTACAATGAGCAGTTCTTC
NA	NA	11	TRBV5-5	TRBJ1-1	CASSNEVRAFF	TGTGCCAGCAGCAACGAGGTTAGGGCTTTCTTT
NA	NA	16	TRBV19	TRBJ1-4	CASTLRSLGGNEKLFF	TGTGCCAGTACCCTTAGGAGTCTCGGGGGTAATGAAAAACTGTTTTTT
NA	NA	12	TRBV18	TRBJ1-1	CASSPTTNEAFF	TGTGCCAGCTCACCCACGACAAACGAAGCTTTCTTT
NA	NA	18	TRBV19	TRBJ1-5	CASSKRIQGHGDNQPQHF	TGTGCCAGTAGTAAGAGGATACAGGGCCACGGGGACAATCAGCCCCAGCATTTT
NA	NA	13	TRBV29-1	TRBJ1-5	CSAGGDLNQPQHF	TGCAGCGCTGGGGGGGACCTCAATCAGCCCCAGCATTTT
NA	NA	13	TRBV12-3/TRBV12-4	TRBJ1-2	CASSLGGRTGYTF	TGTGCCAGCAGTTTAGGCGGGCGAACTGGCTACACCTTC
TRBD2	NA	14	TRBV30	TRBJ2-3	CAWSRQREPDTQYF	TGTGCCTGGAGCCGTCAGCGGGAGCCAGATACGCAGTATTTT
NA	NA	15	TRBV2	TRBJ2-2	CASSADWANTGELFF	TGTGCCAGCAGTGCCGACTGGGCGAACACCGGGGAGCTGTTTTTT
TRBD2	NA	17	TRBV10-3	TRBJ2-2	CAIRRTSGRQNTGELFF	TGTGCCATCAGAAGGACTAGCGGGAGGCAAAACACCGGGGAGCTGTTTTTT
TRBD2	NA	13	TRBV7-9	TRBJ2-3	CASSLRSSGTQYF	TGTGCCAGCAGCCTCCGTTCTAGCGGAACGCAGTATTTT
NA	NA	13	TRBV7-9	TRBJ1-1	CASSPGGQGRAFF	TGTGCCAGCAGCCCGGGGGGGCAGGGAAGAGCTTTCTTT
NA	NA	15	TRBV5-1	TRBJ1-1	CASTWGVGGGTEAFF	TGCGCCAGCACCTGGGGGGTCGGAGGTGGCACTGAAGCTTTCTTT
NA	NA	14	TRBV6-4	TRBJ1-2	CASHLPESSYGYTF	TGTGCCAGCCACCTCCCCGAGAGCTCCTATGGCTACACCTTC
NA	NA	16	TRBV9	TRBJ2-2	CASSVEASRYTGELFF	TGTGCCAGCAGCGTAGAGGCTAGCAGATACACCGGGGAGCTGTTTTTT
TRBD2	NA	11	TRBV11-2	TRBJ2-1	CASRGRELQFF	TGTGCCAGCAGAGGGCGGGAGCTGCAGTTCTTC
TRBD1	NA	12	TRBV19	TRBJ2-7	CATAGGPYEQYF	TGTGCCACCGCAGGGGGTCCCTACGAGCAGTACTTC
NA	NA	12	TRBV27	TRBJ2-2	CASSAGPGELFF	TGTGCCAGCAGTGCTGGCCCCGGGGAGCTGTTTTTT
TRBD2	NA	13	TRBV27	TRBJ2-1	CASGLAGVLEQFF	TGTGCCAGCGGACTAGCGGGAGTGCTGGAGCAGTTCTTC
TRBD2	NA	17	TRBV24-1	TRBJ2-1	CATSDTSGLSSYNEQFF	TGTGCCACCAGTGACACTAGCGGCCTCAGCTCCTACAATGAGCAGTTCTTC
NA	NA	14	TRBV9	TRBJ2-1	CASSVGGHGNEQFF	TGTGCCAGCAGCGTAGGAGGCCATGGGAATGAGCAGTTCTTC
NA	NA	13	TRBV29-1	TRBJ2-4	CSAVGTFKNIQYF	TGCAGCGCCGTCGGGACTTTCAAAAACATTCAGTACTTC
TRBD1	NA	14	TRBV3-1/TRBV3-2	TRBJ2-2	CASSPGQVPGELFF	TGTGCCAGCAGCCCGGGACAGGTGCCCGGGGAGCTGTTTTTT
TRBD2	NA	17	TRBV7-2	TRBJ2-1	CASSLLGGRARVDEQFF	TGTGCCAGCAGCTTACTCGGCGGGAGGGCGAGGGTGGATGAGCAGTTCTTC
TRBD1	NA	16	TRBV4-1	TRBJ2-3	CASSQDIRGSTDTQYF	TGCGCCAGCAGCCAAGATATCAGGGGGAGCACAGATACGCAGTATTTT
TRBD2	NA	15	TRBV24-1	TRBJ2-1	CATSDFGTSSDEQFF	TGTGCCACCAGTGATTTTGGGACTAGCAGCGATGAGCAGTTCTTC
TRBD1	NA	18	TRBV9	TRBJ1-1	CASSVSPDRGPGDTEAFF	TGTGCCAGCAGCGTGAGTCCTGACAGGGGGCCAGGGGACACTGAAGCTTTCTTT
TRBD1	NA	15	TRBV4-1	TRBJ1-5	CASSQPDRGNQPQHF	TGCGCCAGCAGCCAACCAGACAGGGGCAATCAGCCCCAGCATTTT
NA	NA	12	TRBV7-9	TRBJ1-1	CASTTPGAPVFF	TGTGCCAGCACCACACCGGGAGCCCCAGTTTTCTTT
NA	NA	17	TRBV7-8	TRBJ1-6	CASSYSFAQGDNSPLHF	TGTGCCAGCAGCTATTCCTTCGCACAGGGTGATAATTCACCCCTCCACTTT
NA	NA	15	TRBV24-1	TRBJ1-4	CATSDPTGAQEKLFF	TGTGCCACCAGTGACCCTACTGGGGCACAAGAAAAACTGTTTTTT
TRBD2	once	20	TRBV11-3	TRBJ2-6	CASSPTGLSLAGGGANVLTF	TGTGCCAGCAGCCCAACAGGTTTATCACTAGCGGGAGGTGGGGCCAACGTCCTGACTTTC
NA	NA	14	TRBV5-1	TRBJ1-1	CASSSSGMNTEAFF	TGCGCCAGCAGCTCCAGCGGAATGAACACTGAAGCTTTCTTT
NA	NA	15	TRBV7-9	TRBJ1-4	CASSLGTAPNEKLFF	TGTGCCAGCAGCTTAGGGACAGCCCCTAATGAAAAACTGTTTTTT
TRBD1	NA	16	TRBV30	TRBJ1-2	CACTLPTGVIGYGYTF	TGTGCCTGTACCCTCCCGACAGGGGTCATCGGCTATGGCTACACCTTC
TRBD1	NA	17	TRBV18	TRBJ2-7	CASSPPRGQGSRNEQYF	TGTGCCAGCTCACCACCGAGGGGACAGGGGTCCCGTAACGAGCAGTACTTC
TRBD2	NA	13	TRBV7-2	TRBJ2-7	CASSLDGGGEQYF	TGTGCCAGCAGCTTAGATGGGGGGGGCGAGCAGTACTTC
TRBD2	NA	13	TRBV7-2	TRBJ2-3	CASSPLAAGERYF	TGTGCCAGCAGCCCCCTCGCAGCGGGAGAACGGTATTTT
NA	NA	14	TRBV5-1	TRBJ2-7	CASSLSRALNEQYF	TGCGCCAGCAGCTTGAGCAGGGCTCTCAACGAGCAGTACTTC
TRBD2	NA	19	TRBV5-6	TRBJ2-5	CASSFSFGLQTSRQETQYF	TGTGCCAGCAGCTTTTCATTCGGTCTACAGACTAGCCGCCAAGAGACCCAGTACTTC
NA	few	14	TRBV29-1	TRBJ2-1	CSVESVIPYNEQFF	TGCAGCGTTGAATCAGTAATCCCCTACAATGAGCAGTTCTTC
TRBD1	NA	19	TRBV5-3	TRBJ2-5	CARSFRRQGAGTRGETQYF	TGTGCCAGAAGCTTCCGGAGACAGGGGGCGGGGACTAGGGGTGAGACCCAGTACTTC
NA	few	14	TRBV9	TRBJ1-2	CASSVTSVYYGYTF	TGTGCCAGCAGCGTAACCTCGGTATACTATGGCTACACCTTC
TRBD1	NA	13	TRBV29-1	TRBJ1-4	CSVDRGLGEKLFF	TGCAGCGTTGACAGGGGGCTCGGGGAAAAACTGTTTTTT